This T cell receptor beta chain was captured in a study of control samples from healthy donors and cancer patients. The assay was immunoSEQ multiplex PCR, and TCRdb's table has in-frame clones only and misses some. The sample shows approximately 92,000 clones, just over 90% of them seen only once. The V end lost 2 bases, the J end lost 3 bases, and 1 base lay between the germline ends. The CDR3 is made up of 11 amino acids. Sequencing used blood. The receptor was derived from a woman in her thirties in good health. This chain connects TRBV12-3 or TRBV12-4 to TRBJ1-1; D gene ambiguous. The CDR3 loop reads CASSLYTEAFF. The CDR3 DNA follows: TGTGCCAGCAGTTTATACACTGAAGCTTTCTTT.